The T cell receptor (beta chain) under discussion was sequenced for a study of T cells in Graves' hyperthyroidism and ophthalmopathy. Study results and limitations: Most thyroid clonotypes expanded above 0.001 appeared in blood too.

Amplification of TCR beta CDR3 regions was performed using RNA transcripts as template. The TCR CDR3 was amplified in a first-round RT-PCR using the HTBI primer set. TCRdb recomputed calls from the multiplex PCR reads with MiXCR, one row per CDR3 protein. The sample carries approximately 370,000 distinct CDR3 sequences, 17% recorded once. Germline V lookup: CDR1 GTSNPN, CDR2 SVGIG (reference sequence). V lost 1 base and J lost 6, with 13 bases in between. The CDR3 is made up of 14 amino acids. This clonotype appeared many times. Antigen unknown. Sequencing was performed on blood. The chain recombines TRBV30 with TRBJ1-5, with D possibly TRBD1 on 5 matching bases. The clonotype originates from a woman in her 30s with Graves' hyperthyroidism that later progressed to Graves' ophthalmopathy. The CDR3, as DNA: TGTGCCTGGAGTGCCGGACGGGGGGGTCAGCCCCAGCATTTT. It yields the protein CAWSAGRGGQPQHF.